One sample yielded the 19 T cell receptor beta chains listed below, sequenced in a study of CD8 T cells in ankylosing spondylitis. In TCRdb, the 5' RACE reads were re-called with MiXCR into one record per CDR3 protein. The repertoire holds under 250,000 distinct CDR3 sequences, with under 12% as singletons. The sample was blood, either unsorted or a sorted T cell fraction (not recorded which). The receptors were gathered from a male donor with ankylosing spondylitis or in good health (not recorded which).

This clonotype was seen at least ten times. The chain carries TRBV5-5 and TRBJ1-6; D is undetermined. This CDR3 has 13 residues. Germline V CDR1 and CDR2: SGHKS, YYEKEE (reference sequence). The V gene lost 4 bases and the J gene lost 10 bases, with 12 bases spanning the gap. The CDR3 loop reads CASSPDRTSPLHF. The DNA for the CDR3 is TGTGCCAGCAGCCCGGACCGGACCTCACCCCTCCACTTT.

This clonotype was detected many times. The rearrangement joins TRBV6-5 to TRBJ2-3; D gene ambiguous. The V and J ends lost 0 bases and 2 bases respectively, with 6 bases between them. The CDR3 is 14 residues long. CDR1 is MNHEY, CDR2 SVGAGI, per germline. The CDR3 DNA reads TGTGCCAGCAGTTACTCGAGGTCCACAGATACGCAGTATTTT. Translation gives CASSYSRSTDTQYF.

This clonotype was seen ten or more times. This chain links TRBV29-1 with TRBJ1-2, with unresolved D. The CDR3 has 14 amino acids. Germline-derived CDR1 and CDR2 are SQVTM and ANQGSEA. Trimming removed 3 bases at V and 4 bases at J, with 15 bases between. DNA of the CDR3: TGCAGCGTTGATCTGGACGGTAGCAGCTATGGCTACACCTTC. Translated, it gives CSVDLDGSSYGYTF. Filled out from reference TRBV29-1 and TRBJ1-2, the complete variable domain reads SAVISQKPSRDICQRGTSLTIQCQVDSQVTMMFWYRQQPGQSLTLIATANQGSEATYESGFVIDKFPISRPNLTFSTLTVSNMSPEDSSIYLCSVDLDGSSYGYTFGSGTRLTVV.

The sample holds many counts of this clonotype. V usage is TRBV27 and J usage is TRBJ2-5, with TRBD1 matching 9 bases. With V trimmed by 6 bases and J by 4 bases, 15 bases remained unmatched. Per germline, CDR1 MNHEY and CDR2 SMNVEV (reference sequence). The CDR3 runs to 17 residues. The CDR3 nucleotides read TGTGCCAGCAGGCCGGGACAGGGCGCCTTGGGGAGAGAGACCCAGTACTTC. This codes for CASRPGQGALGRETQYF.

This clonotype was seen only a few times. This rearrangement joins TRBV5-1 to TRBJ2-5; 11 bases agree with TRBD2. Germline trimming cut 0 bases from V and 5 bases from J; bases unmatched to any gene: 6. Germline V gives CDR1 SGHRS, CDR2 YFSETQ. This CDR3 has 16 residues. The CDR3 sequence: CASSLGGLAARETQYF. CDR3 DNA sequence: TGCGCCAGCAGCTTGGGGGGACTAGCGGCCCGGGAGACCCAGTACTTC.

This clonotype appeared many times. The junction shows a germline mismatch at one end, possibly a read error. CDR3: CAGRGQETQYF. CDR3 coding DNA: TGTGCCGGCAGAGGCCAAGAGACCCAGTACTTC. The V call is TRBV2, the J call TRBJ2-5; the D is unclear. Per germline, CDR1 SNHLY and CDR2 FYNNEI. This CDR3 spans 11 amino acids.

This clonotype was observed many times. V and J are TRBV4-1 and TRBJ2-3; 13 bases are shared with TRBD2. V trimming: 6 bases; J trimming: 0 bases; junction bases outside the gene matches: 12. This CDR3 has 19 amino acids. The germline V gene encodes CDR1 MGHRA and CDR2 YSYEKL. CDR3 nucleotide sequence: TGCGCCAGCAGTCACCCACTAGCGGGGGGGAGTACTAGCACAGATACGCAGTATTTT. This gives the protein CASSHPLAGGSTSTDTQYF.

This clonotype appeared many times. The CDR3 spells CASSQLGSSSYNEQFF. The DNA for the CDR3 is TGTGCCAGCAGCCAACTGGGATCAAGCTCCTACAATGAGCAGTTCTTC. This chain joins TRBV14 and TRBJ2-1; D uncertain. Looked up from germline, CDR1 is SGHDN and CDR2 is FVKESK. V was clipped by 2 bases and J by 0 bases, with 11 bases between them. The CDR3 has 16 amino acids.

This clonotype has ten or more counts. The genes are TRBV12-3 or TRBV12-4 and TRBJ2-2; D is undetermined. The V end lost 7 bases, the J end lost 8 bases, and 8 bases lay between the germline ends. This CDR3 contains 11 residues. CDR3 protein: CASTPSGELFF. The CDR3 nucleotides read TGTGCCAGCACCCCTAGTGGGGAGCTGTTTTTT.

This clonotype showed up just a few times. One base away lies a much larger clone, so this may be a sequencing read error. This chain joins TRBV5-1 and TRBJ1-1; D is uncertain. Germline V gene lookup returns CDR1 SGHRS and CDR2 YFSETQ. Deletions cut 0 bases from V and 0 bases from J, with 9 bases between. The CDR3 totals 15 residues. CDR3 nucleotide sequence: TGCGCCAGCAGCTTGGGAGGAGGGCTGAACACTGAAGCTTTCTTT. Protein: CASSLGGGLNTEAFF.

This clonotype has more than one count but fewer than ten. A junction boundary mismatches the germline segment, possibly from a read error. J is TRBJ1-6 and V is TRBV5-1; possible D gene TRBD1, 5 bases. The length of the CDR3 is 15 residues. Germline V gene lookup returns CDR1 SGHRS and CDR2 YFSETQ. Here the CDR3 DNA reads TGCGCCGGCAGCTTCAGAGGGGCCTATAATTCACCCCTCCACTTT. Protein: CAGSFRGAYNSPLHF.

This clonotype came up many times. The CDR3 reads CASSSGLISGANVLTF. The CDR3 DNA reads TGTGCCAGCAGCTCAGGACTGATCTCTGGGGCCAACGTCCTGACTTTC. V gene TRBV7-8 combines with J gene TRBJ2-6; perhaps TRBD2 as D (5 bases). Germline-derived CDR1 and CDR2 are SGHVS and FQNEAQ. Trimming stripped 4 bases from V and 0 bases from J, with 10 bases between. This CDR3 comprises 16 residues.

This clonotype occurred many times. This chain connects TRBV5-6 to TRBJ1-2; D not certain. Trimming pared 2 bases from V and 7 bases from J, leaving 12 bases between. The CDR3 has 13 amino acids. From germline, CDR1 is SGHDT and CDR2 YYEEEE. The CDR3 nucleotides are TGTGCCAGCAGCTTCCCCGGGTCCGGTGGCTACACCTTC. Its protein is CASSFPGSGGYTF.

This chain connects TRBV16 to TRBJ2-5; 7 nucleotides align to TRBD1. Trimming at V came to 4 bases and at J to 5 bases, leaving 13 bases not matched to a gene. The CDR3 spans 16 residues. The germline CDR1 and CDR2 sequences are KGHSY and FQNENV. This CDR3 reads CASSPPRQGEMETQYF. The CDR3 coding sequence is TGTGCCAGCAGCCCTCCCCGGCAGGGGGAGATGGAGACCCAGTACTTC.

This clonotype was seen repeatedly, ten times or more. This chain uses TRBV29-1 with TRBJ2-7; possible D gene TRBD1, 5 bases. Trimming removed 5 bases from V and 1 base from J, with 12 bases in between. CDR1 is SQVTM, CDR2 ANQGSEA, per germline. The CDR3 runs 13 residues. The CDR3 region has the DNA TGCAGCGTTCGCACAGGAATGTCCTACGAGCAGTACTTC. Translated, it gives CSVRTGMSYEQYF.

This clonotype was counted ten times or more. The CDR3 here is CASSSPGGETQYF. The CDR3 DNA is TGTGCCAGCAGTTCCCCGGGGGGCGAGACCCAGTACTTC. The J gene is TRBJ2-5, the V gene TRBV12-3 or TRBV12-4; D might be TRBD2 (7 bases). This CDR3 has 13 amino acids. V gave up 4 bases and J gave up 5 bases, with 11 bases separating them.

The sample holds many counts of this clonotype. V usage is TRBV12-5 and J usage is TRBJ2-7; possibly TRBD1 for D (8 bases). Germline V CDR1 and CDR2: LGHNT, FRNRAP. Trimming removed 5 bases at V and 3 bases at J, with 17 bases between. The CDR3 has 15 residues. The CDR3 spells CASGPPGGQVYEQYF. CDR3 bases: TGTGCTAGTGGTCCCCCGGGGGGACAGGTCTACGAGCAGTACTTC.

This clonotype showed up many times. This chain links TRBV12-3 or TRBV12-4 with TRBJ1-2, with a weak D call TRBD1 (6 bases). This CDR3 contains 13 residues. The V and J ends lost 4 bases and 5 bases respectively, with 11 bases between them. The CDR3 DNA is TGTGCCAGCAGTTCCGGACAGAAGTATGGCTACACCTTC. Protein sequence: CASSSGQKYGYTF.

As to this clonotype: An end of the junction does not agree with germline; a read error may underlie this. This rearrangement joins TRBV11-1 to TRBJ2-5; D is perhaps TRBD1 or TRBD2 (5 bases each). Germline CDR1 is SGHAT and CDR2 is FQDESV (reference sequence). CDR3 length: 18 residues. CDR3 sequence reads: CASTLATGTGLLGETQYF. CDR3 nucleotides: TGTGCCAGCACCTTAGCAACGGGGACCGGGCTGTTGGGGGAGACCCAGTACTTC.